Reported below is one T cell receptor (beta chain). Its antigen is not known. This CDR3 is 13 amino acids long. CDR1 is GTSNPN, CDR2 SVGIG, per germline (reference sequence). Between the trimmed V and J ends, which lost 3 bases and 0 bases, there was a span of 6 bases. These data originate in a study of OX40 agonist ivuxolimab in advanced cancers. Across the study: Having had anti-PD-1, anti-PD-L1 or anti-CTLA-4 therapy before was allowed, and around 39% had some. General study results and limits: Certain nonresponders additionally had low normalized T-cell clonal expansion. Averaging showed that CD8+ T cells had more expanded clones than CD4+ did.

This table comes from immunoSEQ multiplex PCR, and its TCRdb copy is limited to in-frame clones, with some not included. This repertoire shows 90,000 to 100,000 clones, about 85% found once; its top ten account for roughly 0.8%. Exclusion of a patient followed from autoimmune disease history or systemic immunosuppression. The source was CD4+ or CD8+ T cells sorted from blood, collected in a trial of the OX40 agonist ivuxolimab. This TCR was sampled from an adult with an advanced solid tumor such as melanoma, head and neck, liver or kidney cancer. The rearrangement links TRBV30 to TRBJ1-3; D is unclear. The CDR3 region is CAWRSTSGNTIYF. CDR3 bases: TGTGCCTGGAGGTCAACCTCTGGAAACACCATATATTTT.